Each of the 22 T cell receptor beta chains below was sequenced from the same sample in a study of beta chain features in type 1 diabetes. The sequenced template was cDNA made from the entire isolated RNA. Produced via immunoSEQ multiplex PCR; TCRdb's table is partial and in-frame only. The repertoire holds 640,000 or so clones, around an eighth seen once, with roughly 0.04% in the top ten. Overall study findings and caveats: Shorter TCRB CDR3s, moderately but significantly so, marked every one of the four CD4+ subsets in Type 1 diabetes patients.

The antigens these receptors bind are not known. Sequenced: naive CD4+ T cells from blood. These receptors were taken from a man aged 18 to 29 with type 1 diabetes.

The chain couples TRBV2 to TRBJ2-7, with D unresolved. Germline CDR1 reads SNHLY; CDR2 reads FYNNEI. The V end lost 4 bases, the J end lost 3 bases, and 10 bases lay between the germline ends. This CDR3 is built from 13 residues. This chain's CDR3 is CASSGREIYEQYF. DNA for the CDR3: TGTGCCAGCAGTGGTAGGGAAATCTACGAGCAGTACTTC.

To note about this clone: Other DNA variants within this sample encode the same CDR3. This sequence joins TRBV7-2 and TRBJ1-3; D is perhaps TRBD1 (5 bases). Germline CDR1 and CDR2: SGHTA and FQGNSA. Trimming took 4 bases from V and 3 from J, leaving 10 bases between them. The CDR3 has 14 amino acids. The CDR3 DNA is TGTGCCAGCAGCTCTACAGGAAGTGGAAACACCATATATTTT. This sequence encodes CASSSTGSGNTIYF.

The V gene is TRBV4-3, the J gene TRBJ2-2, with D perhaps assigned TRBD1 or TRBD2 (5 bases each). Germline V gives CDR1 LGHNA, CDR2 YSLEER. CDR3 size: 18 residues. Trimming removed 1 base at V and 6 bases at J, with 21 bases between. CDR3 sequence (DNA): TGCGCCAGCAGCCAAGTGGTGGGAAGGGGAGTCGGAGCCGGGGAGCTGTTTTTT. It encodes CASSQVVGRGVGAGELFF.

There are a few counts of this clone. This chain joins TRBV6-6 and TRBJ1-2, with D unclear. The ends were cut back, 2 bases at V and 4 bases at J, with 5 bases in the middle. The CDR3 is 12 amino acids. Germline V gives CDR1 MNHNY, CDR2 SVGAGI (reference sequence). The CDR3 protein is CASSYVGYGYTF. The CDR3 DNA is TGTGCCAGCAGTTACGTCGGCTATGGCTACACCTTC.

The CDR3 loop reads CASSSGIYNEQFF. The CDR3 DNA follows: TGCGCCTCATCCAGCGGGATCTACAATGAGCAGTTCTTC. V usage is TRBV5-1 and J usage is TRBJ2-1; 7 nucleotides align to TRBD2. The CDR3 has 13 amino acids. V lost 10 bases, J lost 3 bases, and 7 bases stayed unmatched. Germline V lookup: CDR1 SGHRS, CDR2 YFSETQ.

This clone was picked up a small number of times. The V gene is TRBV4-1, the J gene TRBJ1-4, with D perhaps TRBD1 (6 bases). The V end lost 1 base, the J end lost 6 bases, and 12 bases lay between the germline ends. CDR3 length: 15 residues. Germline CDR1 and CDR2: MGHRA and YSYEKL. The CDR3 DNA follows: TGCGCCAGCAGCCAAGCTCCAGGGGTGGATGAAAAACTGTTTTTT. Its translation is CASSQAPGVDEKLFF.

As to this clone: The same CDR3 also results from other DNA sequences found in this sample. The chain links TRBV30 to TRBJ2-3; D is unclear. Germline loops: CDR1 GTSNPN, CDR2 SVGIG (reference sequence). The CDR3 spans 13 residues. The V end was cut by 1 base, the J end by 0 bases, with 5 bases between. In DNA, the CDR3 is TGTGCCTGGAGTGGCCAAAGCACAGATACGCAGTATTTT. Its protein product is CAWSGQSTDTQYF.

This clone was recorded a few times. This chain uses TRBV7-2 with TRBJ1-2; D is uncertain. CDR1 SGHTA and CDR2 FQGNSA come from the germline V gene. V dropped 5 bases and J dropped 4 bases, with 14 bases sitting between them. This CDR3 spans 14 amino acids. CDR3 in amino acids: CASSLQRTGYGYTF. The CDR3 region has the DNA TGTGCCAGCAGCCTACAACGTACTGGCTATGGCTACACCTTC.

This clone was seen only a few times. The V call is TRBV25-1, the J call TRBJ2-6; D not resolved. Germline V gene data show CDR1 as MGHDK and CDR2 as SYGVNS. The CDR3 spans 13 residues. Between the trimmed V and J ends, which lost 7 bases and 0 bases, there was a span of 4 bases. The CDR3 loop reads CASIGSGANVLTF. CDR3 coding DNA: TGTGCCAGCATCGGCTCTGGGGCCAACGTCCTGACTTTC.

The chain joins TRBV10-3 to TRBJ2-1, with D unclear. CDR1 and CDR2 (germline): ENHRY, SYGVKD. CDR3 length equals 13 residues. V was cut by 5 bases and J by 2 bases, with 7 bases left in between. The CDR3 region is CAISSDPYNEQFF. The DNA for the CDR3 is TGTGCCATCAGTTCCGACCCCTACAATGAGCAGTTCTTC.

This clone turned up a few times. The gene calls are TRBV2 and TRBJ2-7; no firm D call. This CDR3 has 13 residues. The germline V gene encodes CDR1 SNHLY and CDR2 FYNNEI. V lost 3 bases, J lost 3 bases, and 9 bases lay in between. The CDR3 loop reads CASSDIEHYEQYF. CDR3 sequence (DNA): TGTGCCAGCAGTGACATTGAACACTACGAGCAGTACTTC.

The chain carries TRBV6-5 and TRBJ2-3, with 9 nucleotides matching TRBD1. Germline CDR1 MNHEY, CDR2 SVGAGI. The CDR3 has 15 amino acids. Germline trimming cut 2 bases from V and 5 bases from J; bases unmatched to any gene: 5. The CDR3 coding sequence is TGTGCCAGCAGTTACAGGGACAGGGACGTAGATACGCAGTATTTT. This codes for CASSYRDRDVDTQYF.

The chain couples TRBV18 to TRBJ1-2; D call uncertain. Trimming pared 3 bases from V and 5 bases from J, leaving 10 bases between. The germline gives CDR1 KGHSH, CDR2 LQKENI. The CDR3 is made up of 13 amino acids. The CDR3 reads CASSPSQEYGYTF. CDR3 nucleotide sequence: TGTGCCAGCTCACCGTCTCAGGAGTATGGCTACACCTTC. The variable domain in full, completed from reference TRBV18 and TRBJ1-2, reads NAGVMQNPRHLVRRRGQEARLRCSPMKGHSHVYWYRQLPEEGLKFMVYLQKENIIDESGMPKERFSAEFPKEGPSILRIQQVVRGDSAAYFCASSPSQEYGYTFGSGTRLTVV.

The J gene is TRBJ1-5, the V gene TRBV27, with 7 nucleotides matching TRBD1. The CDR3 sequence is 14 residues long. CDR1 is MNHEY and CDR2 is SMNVEV in the germline V gene (reference sequence). V lost 6 bases, J lost 1 base, and 3 bases stayed unmatched. CDR3 amino acids: CASSLGQSNQPQHF. The DNA of the CDR3 is TGTGCCAGCAGCTTGGGACAGAGCAATCAGCCCCAGCATTTT.

This chain joins TRBV5-1 and TRBJ2-2; no firm D call. Deletions cut 2 bases from V and 0 bases from J, with 8 bases between. CDR3 size: 15 residues. Germline lookup yields CDR1 SGHRS and CDR2 YFSETQ. In DNA, the CDR3 is TGCGCCAGCAGCTTTCCAGGTTCGAACACCGGGGAGCTGTTTTTT. It codes for CASSFPGSNTGELFF.

The chain couples TRBV29-1 to TRBJ1-1; 7 bases are shared with TRBD1. V gave up 1 base and J gave up 4 bases; unmatched junction bases: 6. The germline gives CDR1 SQVTM, CDR2 ANQGSEA. CDR3 size: 14 residues. CDR3: CSVEGETGSTEAFF. Here the CDR3 DNA reads TGCAGCGTTGAAGGTGAGACAGGGAGCACTGAAGCTTTCTTT.

This chain joins TRBV29-1 and TRBJ2-1; D is possibly TRBD2 (6 bases). Germline CDR1 and CDR2: SQVTM and ANQGSEA. The CDR3 totals 12 residues. Trimming cost V 6 bases and J 6 bases, with 12 bases left between them. The CDR3 DNA sequence: TGCAGCGTGGCGGGACCTGGCAATGAGCAGTTCTTC. This codes for CSVAGPGNEQFF.

This clone was observed a handful of times. This chain links TRBV2 with TRBJ2-5, with a possible D match to TRBD2 (6 bases). CDR1 is SNHLY, CDR2 FYNNEI, per germline. Trimming pared 7 bases from V and 0 bases from J, leaving 12 bases between. This CDR3 contains 14 residues. In nucleotides, the CDR3 is TGTGCCAGCACACTTCGGAGGGACCAAGAGACCCAGTACTTC. Translated: CASTLRRDQETQYF.

There are a few counts of this clone. This chain links TRBV6-4 with TRBJ2-1; possibly TRBD1 for D (6 bases). Germline V gene sequence: CDR1 MRHNA, CDR2 SNTAGT. V was clipped by 0 bases and J by 0 bases, with 9 bases between them. The CDR3 is 16 residues long. CDR3 protein: CASSDSRGTSYNEQFF. DNA for the CDR3: TGTGCCAGCAGTGACTCGAGGGGGACCTCCTACAATGAGCAGTTCTTC.

This clone has more than one count but fewer than ten. This chain joins TRBV30 and TRBJ1-1; no reliable D call. The CDR3 consists of 14 residues. Trimming shortened V by 2 bases and J by 7 bases, and 17 bases separated the two germline ends. The V gene's germline CDR1 is GTSNPN and CDR2 SVGIG (reference sequence). The CDR3 region is CAWSLSFRVGEAFF. The CDR3 DNA is TGTGCCTGGAGTCTAAGTTTCCGGGTCGGTGAAGCTTTCTTT.

This clone was seen a few times. The CDR3 protein is CASSLEWADTQYF. DNA of the CDR3: TGTGCCAGCAGCTTAGAATGGGCAGATACGCAGTATTTT. This sequence joins TRBV7-3 and TRBJ2-3; D not resolved. The CDR3 has 13 amino acids. Trimming removed 2 bases from V and 4 bases from J, with 7 bases in between. CDR1 SGHTA and CDR2 FQGTGA come from the germline V gene.

This clone has more than one count but fewer than ten. The V and J genes are TRBV23-1 and TRBJ1-2; 12 nucleotides align to TRBD1. TRBV23-1 is known as an ORF, though its function is uncertain. V shed 0 bases and J 6 bases; nucleotides not matched to a gene: 5. The CDR3 is 16 amino acids. CDR3 coding DNA: TGCGCCAGCAGTCAATCGGGACAGGGGGCGCAGGATGGCTACACCTTC. It yields the protein CASSQSGQGAQDGYTF.